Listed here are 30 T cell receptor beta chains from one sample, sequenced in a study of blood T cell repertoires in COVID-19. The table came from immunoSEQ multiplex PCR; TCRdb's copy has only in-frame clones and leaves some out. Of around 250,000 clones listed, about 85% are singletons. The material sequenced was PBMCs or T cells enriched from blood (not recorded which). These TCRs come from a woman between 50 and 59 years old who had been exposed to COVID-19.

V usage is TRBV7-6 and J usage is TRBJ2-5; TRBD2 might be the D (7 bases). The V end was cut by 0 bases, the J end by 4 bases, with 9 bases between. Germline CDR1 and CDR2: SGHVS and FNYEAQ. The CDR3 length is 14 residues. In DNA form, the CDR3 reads TGTGCCAGCAGCTTAGCGGGGGGGCGAGAGACCCAGTACTTC. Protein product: CASSLAGGRETQYF.

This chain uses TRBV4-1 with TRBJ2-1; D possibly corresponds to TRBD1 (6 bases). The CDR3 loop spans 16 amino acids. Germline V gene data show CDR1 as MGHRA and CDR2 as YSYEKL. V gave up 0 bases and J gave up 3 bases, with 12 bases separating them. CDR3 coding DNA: TGCGCCAGCAGCCAAGAGAGGCAGGGGCACTACAATGAGCAGTTCTTC. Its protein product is CASSQERQGHYNEQFF.

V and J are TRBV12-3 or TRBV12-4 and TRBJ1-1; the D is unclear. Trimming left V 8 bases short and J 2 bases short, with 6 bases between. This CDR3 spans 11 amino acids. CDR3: CASSINTEAFF. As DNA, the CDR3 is TGTGCCAGCTCTATAAACACTGAAGCTTTCTTT.

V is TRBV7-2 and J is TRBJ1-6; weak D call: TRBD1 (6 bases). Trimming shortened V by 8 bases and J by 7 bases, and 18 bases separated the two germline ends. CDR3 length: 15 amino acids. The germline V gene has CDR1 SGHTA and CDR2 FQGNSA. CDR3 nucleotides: TGTGCCAGCGCAGAAGGGGCGGGGGCAAATTCACCCCTCCACTTT. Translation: CASAEGAGANSPLHF.

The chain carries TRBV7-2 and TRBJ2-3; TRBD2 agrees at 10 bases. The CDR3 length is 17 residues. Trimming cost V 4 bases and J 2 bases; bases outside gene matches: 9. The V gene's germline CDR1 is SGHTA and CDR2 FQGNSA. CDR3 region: CASSSPSTSGTTDTQYF. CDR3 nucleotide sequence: TGTGCCAGCAGCTCTCCGTCCACTAGCGGGACCACAGATACGCAGTATTTT. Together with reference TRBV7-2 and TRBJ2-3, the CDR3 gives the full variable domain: GAGVSQSPSNKVTEKGKDVELRCDPISGHTALYWYRQSLGQGLEFLIYFQGNSAPDKSGLPSDRFSAERTGGSVSTLTIQRTQQEDSAVYLCASSSPSTSGTTDTQYFGPGTRLTVL.

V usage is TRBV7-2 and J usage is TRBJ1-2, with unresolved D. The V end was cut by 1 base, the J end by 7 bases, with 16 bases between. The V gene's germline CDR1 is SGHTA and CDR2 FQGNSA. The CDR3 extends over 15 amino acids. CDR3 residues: CASSLDTREAAGYTF. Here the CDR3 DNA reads TGTGCCAGCAGCTTAGATACCCGGGAGGCGGCTGGCTACACCTTC.

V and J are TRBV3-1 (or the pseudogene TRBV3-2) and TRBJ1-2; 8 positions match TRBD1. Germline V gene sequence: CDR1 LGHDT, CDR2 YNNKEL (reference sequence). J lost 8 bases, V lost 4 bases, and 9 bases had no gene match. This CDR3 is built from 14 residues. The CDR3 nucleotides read TGTGCCAGCAGCCTGACCTCAGGGGGCGGAGGCTACACCTTC. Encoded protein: CASSLTSGGGGYTF.

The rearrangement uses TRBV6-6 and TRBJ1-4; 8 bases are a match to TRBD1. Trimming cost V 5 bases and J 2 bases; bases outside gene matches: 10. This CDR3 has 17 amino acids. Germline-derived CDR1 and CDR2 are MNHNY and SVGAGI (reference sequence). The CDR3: CASSPRTGMVTNEKLFF. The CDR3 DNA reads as TGTGCCAGCAGTCCGCGGACAGGGATGGTCACTAATGAAAAACTGTTTTTT.

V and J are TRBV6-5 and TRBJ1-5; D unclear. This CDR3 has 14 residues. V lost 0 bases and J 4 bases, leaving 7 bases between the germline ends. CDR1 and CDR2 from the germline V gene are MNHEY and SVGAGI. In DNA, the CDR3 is TGTGCCAGCAGTTACTCGACGGGGAATCAGCCCCAGCATTTT. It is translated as CASSYSTGNQPQHF.

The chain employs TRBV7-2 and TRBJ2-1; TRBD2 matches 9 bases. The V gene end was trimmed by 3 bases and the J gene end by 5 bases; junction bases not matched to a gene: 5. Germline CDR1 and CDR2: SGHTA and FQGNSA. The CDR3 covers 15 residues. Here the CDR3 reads CASSLGLAPHNEQFF. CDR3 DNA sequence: TGTGCCAGCAGCTTGGGACTAGCCCCTCACAATGAGCAGTTCTTC.

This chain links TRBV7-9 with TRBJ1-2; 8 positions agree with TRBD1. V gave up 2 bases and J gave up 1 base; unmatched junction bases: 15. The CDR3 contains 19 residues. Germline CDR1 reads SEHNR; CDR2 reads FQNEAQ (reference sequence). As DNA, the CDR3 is TGTGCCAGCAGCTTATGGCAGGGGGCAAACGGGATATATAACTATGGCTACACCTTC. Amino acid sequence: CASSLWQGANGIYNYGYTF.

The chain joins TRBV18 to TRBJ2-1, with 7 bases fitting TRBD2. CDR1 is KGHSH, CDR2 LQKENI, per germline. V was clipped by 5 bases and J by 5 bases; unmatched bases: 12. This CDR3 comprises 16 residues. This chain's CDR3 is CASSSLAVIPDNEQFF. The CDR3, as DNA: TGTGCCAGCTCATCGCTAGCGGTGATTCCAGACAATGAGCAGTTCTTC. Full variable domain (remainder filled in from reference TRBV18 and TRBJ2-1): NAGVMQNPRHLVRRRGQEARLRCSPMKGHSHVYWYRQLPEEGLKFMVYLQKENIIDESGMPKERFSAEFPKEGPSILRIQQVVRGDSAAYFCASSSLAVIPDNEQFFGPGTRLTVL.

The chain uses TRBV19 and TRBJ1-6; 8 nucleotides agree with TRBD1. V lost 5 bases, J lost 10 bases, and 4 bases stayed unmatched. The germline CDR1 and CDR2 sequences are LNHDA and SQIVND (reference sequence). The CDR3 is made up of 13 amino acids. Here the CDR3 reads CASSSTGESPLHF. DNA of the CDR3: TGTGCCAGTAGTTCGACAGGGGAGTCACCCCTCCACTTT.

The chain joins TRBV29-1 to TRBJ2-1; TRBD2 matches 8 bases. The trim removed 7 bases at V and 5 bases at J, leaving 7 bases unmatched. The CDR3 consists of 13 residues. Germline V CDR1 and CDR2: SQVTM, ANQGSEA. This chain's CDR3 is CSAPRGGDNEQFF. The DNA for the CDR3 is TGCAGCGCCCCCCGGGGGGGAGACAATGAGCAGTTCTTC.

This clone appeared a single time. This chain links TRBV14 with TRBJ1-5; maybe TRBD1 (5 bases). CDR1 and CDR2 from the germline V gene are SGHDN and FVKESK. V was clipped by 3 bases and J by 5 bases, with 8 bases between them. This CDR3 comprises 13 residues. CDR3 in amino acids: CASSQGGDQPQHF. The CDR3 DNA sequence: TGTGCCAGCAGCCAGGGGGGGGATCAGCCCCAGCATTTT. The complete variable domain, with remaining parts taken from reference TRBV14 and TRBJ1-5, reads EAGVTQFPSHSVIEKGQTVTLRCDPISGHDNLYWYRRVMGKEIKFLLHFVKESKQDESGMPNNRFLAERTGGTYSTLKVQPAELEDSGVYFCASSQGGDQPQHFGDGTRLSIL.

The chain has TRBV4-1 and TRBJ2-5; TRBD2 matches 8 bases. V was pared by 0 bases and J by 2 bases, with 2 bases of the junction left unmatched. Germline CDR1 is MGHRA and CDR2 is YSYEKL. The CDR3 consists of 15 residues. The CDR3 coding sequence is TGCGCCAGCAGCCAAGATCCGGGGGGGCAAGAGACCCAGTACTTC. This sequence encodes CASSQDPGGQETQYF.

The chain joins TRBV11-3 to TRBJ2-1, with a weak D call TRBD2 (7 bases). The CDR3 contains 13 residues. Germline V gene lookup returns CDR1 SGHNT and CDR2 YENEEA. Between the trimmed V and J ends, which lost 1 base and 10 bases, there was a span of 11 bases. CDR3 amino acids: CASSLGPGGEQFF. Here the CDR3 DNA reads TGTGCCAGCAGCTTAGGCCCGGGGGGCGAGCAGTTCTTC.

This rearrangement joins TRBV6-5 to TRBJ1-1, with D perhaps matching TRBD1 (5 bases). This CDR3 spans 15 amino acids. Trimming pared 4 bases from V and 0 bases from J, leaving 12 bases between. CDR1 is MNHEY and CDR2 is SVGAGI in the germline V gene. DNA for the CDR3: TGTGCCAGCAGTTTTACCGACAGTTTGAACACTGAAGCTTTCTTT. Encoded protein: CASSFTDSLNTEAFF.

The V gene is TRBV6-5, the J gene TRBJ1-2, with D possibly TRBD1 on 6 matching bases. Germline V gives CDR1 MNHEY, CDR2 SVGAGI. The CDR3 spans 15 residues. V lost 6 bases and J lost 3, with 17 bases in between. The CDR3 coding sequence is TGTGCCAGCAGGGGACAAGGGCCCCAGGACTATGGCTACACCTTC. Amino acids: CASRGQGPQDYGYTF.

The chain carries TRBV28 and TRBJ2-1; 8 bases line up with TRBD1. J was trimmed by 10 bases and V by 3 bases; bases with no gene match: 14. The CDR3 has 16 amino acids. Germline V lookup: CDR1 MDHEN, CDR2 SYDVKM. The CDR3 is CASSFLSLRTGLEQFF. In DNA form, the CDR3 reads TGTGCCAGCAGTTTCCTCTCCCTCCGGACAGGGCTGGAGCAGTTCTTC.

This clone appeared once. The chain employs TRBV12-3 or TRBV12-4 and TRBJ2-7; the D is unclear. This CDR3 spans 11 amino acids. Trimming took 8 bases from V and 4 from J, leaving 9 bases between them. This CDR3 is CASGRRYEQYF. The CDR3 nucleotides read TGTGCCAGCGGGCGAAGATACGAGCAGTACTTC.

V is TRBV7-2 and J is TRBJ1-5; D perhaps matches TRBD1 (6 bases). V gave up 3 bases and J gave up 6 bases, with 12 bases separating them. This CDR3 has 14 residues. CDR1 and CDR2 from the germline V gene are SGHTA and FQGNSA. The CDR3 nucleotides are TGTGCCAGCAGCTTGGGGGCCCCCGGTCAGCCCCAGCATTTT. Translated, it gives CASSLGAPGQPQHF.

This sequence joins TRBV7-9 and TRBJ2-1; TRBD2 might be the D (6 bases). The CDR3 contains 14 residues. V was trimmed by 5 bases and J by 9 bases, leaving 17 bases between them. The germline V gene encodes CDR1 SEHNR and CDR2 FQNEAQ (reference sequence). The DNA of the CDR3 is TGTGCCAGCAGCCGGGGGTTGATAGGCAGTGAGCAGTTCTTC. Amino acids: CASSRGLIGSEQFF.

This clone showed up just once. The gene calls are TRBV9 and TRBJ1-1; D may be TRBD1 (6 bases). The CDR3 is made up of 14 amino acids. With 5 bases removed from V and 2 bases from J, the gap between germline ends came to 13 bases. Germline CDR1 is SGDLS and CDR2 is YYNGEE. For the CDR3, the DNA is TGTGCCAGCAGTGCCGGGGGGCGAAACACTGAAGCTTTCTTT. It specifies CASSAGGRNTEAFF.

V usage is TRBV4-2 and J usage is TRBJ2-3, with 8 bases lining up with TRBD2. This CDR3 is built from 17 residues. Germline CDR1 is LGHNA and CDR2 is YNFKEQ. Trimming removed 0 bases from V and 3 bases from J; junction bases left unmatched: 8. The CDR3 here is CASSQERGGTVTDTQYF. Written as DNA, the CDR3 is TGTGCCAGCAGCCAAGAACGGGGGGGGACCGTGACAGATACGCAGTATTTT.

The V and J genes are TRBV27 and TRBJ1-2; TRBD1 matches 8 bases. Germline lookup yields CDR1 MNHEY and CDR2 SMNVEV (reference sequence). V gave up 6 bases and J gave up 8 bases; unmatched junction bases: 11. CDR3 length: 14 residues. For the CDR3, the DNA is TGTGCCAGCAGGAGTAGGACAGGGAATTTCGGCTACACCTTC. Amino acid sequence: CASRSRTGNFGYTF.

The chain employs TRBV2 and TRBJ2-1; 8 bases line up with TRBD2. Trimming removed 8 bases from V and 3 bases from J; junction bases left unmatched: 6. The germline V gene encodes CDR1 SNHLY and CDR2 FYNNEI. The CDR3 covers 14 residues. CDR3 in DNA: TGTGCCAGCTCAGTAGCGGGGAACTACAATGAGCAGTTCTTC. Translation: CASSVAGNYNEQFF.

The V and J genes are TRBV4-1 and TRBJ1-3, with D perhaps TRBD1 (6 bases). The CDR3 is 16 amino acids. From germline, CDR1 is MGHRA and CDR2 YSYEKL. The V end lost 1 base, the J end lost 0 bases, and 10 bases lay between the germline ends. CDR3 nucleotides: TGCGCCAGCAGCCAAGGACAGGCTAACTCTGGAAACACCATATATTTT. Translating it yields CASSQGQANSGNTIYF.

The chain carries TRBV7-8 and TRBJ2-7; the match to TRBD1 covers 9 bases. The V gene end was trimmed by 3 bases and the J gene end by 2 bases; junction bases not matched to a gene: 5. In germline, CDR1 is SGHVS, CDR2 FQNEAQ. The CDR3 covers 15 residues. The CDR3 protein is CASSFNRDRAYEQYF. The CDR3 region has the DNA TGTGCCAGCAGCTTTAACCGGGACAGGGCCTACGAGCAGTACTTC.

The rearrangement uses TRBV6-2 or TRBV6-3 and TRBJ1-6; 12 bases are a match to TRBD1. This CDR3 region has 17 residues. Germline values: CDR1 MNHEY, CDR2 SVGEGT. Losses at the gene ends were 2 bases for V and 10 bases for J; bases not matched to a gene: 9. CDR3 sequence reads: CASSYRIGTGGRSPLHF. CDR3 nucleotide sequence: TGTGCCAGCAGTTACAGGATTGGGACAGGGGGCAGGTCACCCCTCCACTTT.